The T cell receptor (beta chain) described here comes from a study of blood T cell repertoires in COVID-19. Germline CDR1 reads LGHDT; CDR2 reads YNNKEL (reference sequence). CDR3 size: 17 residues. V lost 0 bases to trimming and J lost 4 bases, with 18 bases between them. Donors were grouped by their self-reported clinical history. Libraries were prepared by immunoSEQ multiplex PCR; TCRdb keeps only in-frame clonotypes and omits some of them. The repertoire holds about 300,000 clones, with about nine tenths as singletons. The chain combines TRBV3-1 (or the pseudogene TRBV3-2) with TRBJ1-1; perhaps TRBD1 as D (5 bases). Sequences were obtained from PBMCs or T cells enriched from blood (not recorded which). The clonotype originates from a man aged 25 to 45 who had recovered from COVID-19. CDR3 DNA: TGTGCCAGCAGCCAAGACCCATACAGGTCTTTAGGCACTGAAGCTTTCTTT. Translation: CASSQDPYRSLGTEAFF.